These 4 T cell receptor beta chains share one sample of origin, sequenced in a study of blood T cell repertoires in COVID-19. Assay: immunoSEQ multiplex PCR; the TCRdb copy retains only in-frame clones and omits some. The data hold around 170,000 clones, with 84% observed a single time. The sequenced sample consisted of peripheral blood. The receptors were sampled from a man aged 25-45 years with active or convalescent COVID-19.

The CDR3 region is CASSYETENYGYTF. For the CDR3, the DNA is TGTGCCAGCAGCTATGAGACGGAGAACTATGGCTACACCTTC. The genes are TRBV6-6 and TRBJ1-2; D is uncertain. V was pared by 6 bases and J by 2 bases, with 13 bases between. CDR3 size: 14 residues. Germline lookup yields CDR1 MNHNY and CDR2 SVGAGI (reference sequence).

This chain links TRBV6-5 with TRBJ1-6; 7 bases align to TRBD1. The V segment lost 10 bases and the J segment 7 bases; nucleotides outside the gene matches: 13. From germline, CDR1 is MNHEY and CDR2 SVGAGI. The CDR3 has 15 amino acids. The CDR3 region has the DNA TGTGCCACGCTAATCGGGGACAGAGGGAATTCACCCCTCCACTTT. Its translation is CATLIGDRGNSPLHF.

This chain links TRBV6-2 or TRBV6-3 with TRBJ1-4; TRBD1 matches at 8 bases. The CDR3 contains 14 residues. CDR1 MNHEY and CDR2 SVGEGT come from the germline V gene. Trimming removed 5 bases from V and 4 bases from J; junction bases left unmatched: 3. The CDR3 sequence is CASSTGQVNEKLFF. The CDR3 DNA reads as TGTGCCAGCAGTACGGGACAGGTTAATGAAAAACTGTTTTTT.

This chain links TRBV7-9 with TRBJ1-5; the D gene is possibly TRBD1 (6 bases). Germline V lookup: CDR1 SEHNR, CDR2 FQNEAQ (reference sequence). This CDR3 region has 18 residues. The V gene lost 3 bases and the J gene lost 6 bases, with 24 bases spanning the gap. The DNA of the CDR3 is TGTGCCAGCAGCTTTACCTCAGGTTCGGGGGGCATGGGTCAGCCCCAGCATTTT. Its protein is CASSFTSGSGGMGQPQHF.